One sample yielded the 20 T cell receptor beta chains listed below, sequenced in a study of response to subunit inactivated influenza vaccine. From the RT-PCR reads, TCRdb called clonotypes with MiXCR, one entry per CDR3 protein. Of hundreds of thousands of distinct CDR3 sequences listed, around a sixth are singletons. Source: PBMCs from blood, taken roughly 5 days after vaccination. The source of these receptors is a man aged 45-65 years who received an inactivated influenza vaccine.

V and J are TRBV20-1 and TRBJ1-5; D is ambiguous. With 0 bases removed from V and 5 bases from J, the gap between germline ends came to 14 bases. The CDR3 is made up of 15 amino acids. Germline assignment: CDR1 DFQATT and CDR2 SNEGSKA (reference sequence). CDR3 sequence: CSARDHLGGYQPQHF. DNA for the CDR3: TGCAGTGCTAGAGATCACTTGGGCGGGTATCAGCCCCAGCATTTT.

The chain recombines TRBV12-3 or TRBV12-4 with TRBJ2-1; 8 nucleotides match TRBD1. V lost 7 bases, J lost 6 bases, and 8 bases stayed unmatched. The CDR3 consists of 14 residues. CDR3 coding DNA: TGTGCCAGCATGCGGGCAGGGGGCCTCAATGAGCAGTTCTTC. Residues: CASMRAGGLNEQFF.

DNA for the CDR3: TGTGCCACCAGCCCGGGAGTGGGTTTCGGTGAGCAGTTCTTC. This encodes CATSPGVGFGEQFF. V and J are TRBV15 and TRBJ2-1, with a possible D match to TRBD2 (6 bases). From germline, CDR1 is LNHNV and CDR2 YYDKDF (reference sequence). V lost 5 bases, J lost 9 bases, and 17 bases lay in between. The CDR3 covers 14 residues.

This rearrangement joins TRBV7-2 to TRBJ2-3, with D unclear. V lost 6 bases, J lost 4 bases, and 20 bases lay in between. The CDR3 loop spans 16 amino acids. Germline loops: CDR1 SGHTA, CDR2 FQGNSA. CDR3 nucleotide sequence: TGTGCCAGCAGTACTAACCTCAGGCCGGGTTCAGATACGCAGTATTTT. Protein product: CASSTNLRPGSDTQYF.

This chain joins TRBV5-1 and TRBJ1-3; tentative D call: TRBD1 (6 bases). V dropped 1 base and J dropped 4 bases, with 12 bases sitting between them. The germline V gene has CDR1 SGHRS and CDR2 YFSETQ. This CDR3 has 15 amino acids. CDR3: CASSLMQGPGNTIYF. In DNA, the CDR3 is TGCGCCAGCAGCTTGATGCAGGGGCCGGGAAACACCATATATTTT.

The rearrangement links TRBV6-1 to TRBJ2-3; no clear D gene. V was clipped by 4 bases and J by 2 bases, with 10 bases between them. Germline CDR1 is MNHNS and CDR2 is SASEGT. The CDR3 is 14 amino acids. CDR3 in amino acids: CASSGRTNTDTQYF. The CDR3 DNA sequence: TGTGCCAGCAGTGGCCGGACCAACACAGATACGCAGTATTTT.

There are many counts of this clonotype. The genes are TRBV20-1 and TRBJ2-5, with D perhaps assigned TRBD1 or TRBD2 (5 bases each). Trimming pared 3 bases from V and 3 bases from J, leaving 20 bases between. This CDR3 comprises 16 residues. Germline V gene sequence: CDR1 DFQATT, CDR2 SNEGSKA (reference sequence). The CDR3 sequence is CSASSRGPGTEETQYF. Here the CDR3 DNA reads TGCAGTGCTAGTTCCAGAGGTCCCGGGACCGAAGAGACCCAGTACTTC.

The rearrangement uses TRBV6-5 and TRBJ2-7, with TRBD2 identical over 8 bases. V lost 0 bases, J lost 0 bases, and 1 base stayed unmatched. Looked up from germline, CDR1 is MNHEY and CDR2 is SVGAGI. The CDR3 covers 15 residues. The CDR3 loop reads CASSYSSGASYEQYF. CDR3 nucleotide sequence: TGTGCCAGCAGTTACTCTAGCGGGGCCTCCTACGAGCAGTACTTC.

The chain joins TRBV5-6 to TRBJ2-1, with 9 bases lining up with TRBD1. Per germline, CDR1 SGHDT and CDR2 YYEEEE. The CDR3 totals 15 residues. V shed 4 bases, J shed 8 bases, and the junction held 10 bases outside the gene matches. The CDR3 region is CASSPPGTGFYEQFF. As DNA, the CDR3 is TGTGCCAGCAGCCCCCCCGGGACAGGGTTCTATGAGCAGTTCTTC.

This chain's CDR3 is CASSIDLGGQATGELFF. The CDR3 coding sequence is TGTGCCAGTAGTATAGATCTCGGGGGACAGGCCACCGGGGAGCTGTTTTTT. The V gene is TRBV19, the J gene TRBJ2-2; 8 bases are shared with TRBD1. Germline V gene sequence: CDR1 LNHDA, CDR2 SQIVND (reference sequence). The CDR3 length is 17 residues. Germline trimming cut 0 bases from V and 4 bases from J; bases unmatched to any gene: 7.

V and J are TRBV2 and TRBJ2-1; TRBD1 or TRBD2 may be the D gene (5 bases each). The V end lost 6 bases, the J end lost 6 bases, and 9 bases lay between the germline ends. The CDR3 contains 12 residues. CDR1 is SNHLY and CDR2 is FYNNEI in the germline V gene. The CDR3 reads CASSGDANEQFF. The CDR3 DNA is TGTGCCAGCAGCGGGGACGCCAATGAGCAGTTCTTC.

This clonotype was recorded a few times. The V gene is TRBV4-2, the J gene TRBJ2-5; either TRBD1 or TRBD2 may fit D (5 bases each). From germline, CDR1 is LGHNA and CDR2 YNFKEQ. This CDR3 contains 15 residues. Deletions cut 1 base from V and 2 bases from J, with 11 bases between. The CDR3 DNA sequence: TGTGCCAGCAGCCAAGGTGGGACGGGACAAGAGACCCAGTACTTC. Translating it yields CASSQGGTGQETQYF.

The J gene is TRBJ2-7, the V gene TRBV7-6; 7 bases map to TRBD1. Trimming cost V 4 bases and J 2 bases; bases outside gene matches: 11. Looked up from germline, CDR1 is SGHVS and CDR2 is FNYEAQ. There are 16 residues in the CDR3. CDR3: CASSSPSGTDPYEQYF. CDR3 in DNA: TGTGCCAGCAGCTCCCCTTCCGGGACAGATCCCTACGAGCAGTACTTC. Drawing the rest from reference TRBV7-6 and TRBJ2-7, the complete variable domain is GAGVSQSPRYKVTKRGQDVALRCDPISGHVSLYWYRQALGQGPEFLTYFNYEAQQDKSGLPNDRFSAERPEGSISTLTIQRTEQRDSAMYRCASSSPSGTDPYEQYFGPGTRLTVT.

The CDR3 sequence is CASTSYRGTYEQYF. DNA of the CDR3: TGTGCCAGCACCTCTTACAGGGGCACCTACGAGCAGTACTTC. The chain employs TRBV6-2 or TRBV6-3 and TRBJ2-7; 7 nucleotides agree with TRBD1. This CDR3 contains 14 residues. CDR1 is MNHEY, CDR2 SVGEGT, per germline. V dropped 7 bases and J dropped 2; count of bases not matched to a gene: 8.

The chain carries TRBV4-1 and TRBJ1-1, with a tentative D call TRBD1 (5 bases). Trimming removed 2 bases at V and 5 bases at J, with 18 bases between. Germline loops: CDR1 MGHRA, CDR2 YSYEKL. This CDR3 is built from 16 residues. CDR3 residues: CASSQTWGGFRTEAFF. In DNA form, the CDR3 reads TGCGCCAGCAGCCAAACCTGGGGGGGGTTCAGGACTGAAGCTTTCTTT.

This clonotype was seen ten or more times. The rearrangement joins TRBV12-3 or TRBV12-4 to TRBJ2-3; no definite D call. V lost 5 bases to trimming and J lost 0 bases, with 18 bases between them. The CDR3 is 17 amino acids. CDR3 sequence (DNA): TGTGCCAGCAGTCTATCCCGGACCACCACAAGCACAGATACGCAGTATTTT. Amino acids: CASSLSRTTTSTDTQYF.

This clonotype was observed once. The chain recombines TRBV20-1 with TRBJ1-6; TRBD1 matches at 8 bases. The germline CDR1 and CDR2 sequences are DFQATT and SNEGSKA (reference sequence). Trimming cost V 3 bases and J 4 bases; bases outside gene matches: 5. The CDR3 is 15 residues long. The CDR3 loop reads CSASLTGVYNSPLHF. The CDR3 region has the DNA TGCAGTGCTAGCTTGACAGGGGTTTATAATTCACCCCTCCACTTT.

CDR3 protein: CASSLRDYQYF. The DNA for the CDR3 is TGTGCCAGCAGCTTACGGGACTACCAGTACTTC. This chain joins TRBV7-8 and TRBJ2-5; 7 bases align to TRBD2. The V and J ends lost 2 bases and 10 bases, in that order; junction bases with no gene match: 1. Germline CDR1 SGHVS, CDR2 FQNEAQ. The CDR3 extends over 11 amino acids.

This chain links TRBV5-6 with TRBJ1-4; D is ambiguous. The CDR3 length is 14 residues. V was cut by 1 base and J by 5 bases, with 9 bases left in between. The germline V gene encodes CDR1 SGHDT and CDR2 YYEEEE. The CDR3 region has the DNA TGTGCCAGCAGCTTGTCCCTTCAGAATGAAAAACTGTTTTTT. This codes for CASSLSLQNEKLFF.

The chain is built from TRBV2 and TRBJ2-2, with D possibly matching TRBD2 (5 bases). CDR1 is SNHLY and CDR2 is FYNNEI in the germline V gene. This CDR3 is 18 amino acids long. Trimming removed 11 bases at V and 4 bases at J, with 29 bases between. The CDR3 is CAFSLWLRSGPITGELFF. The CDR3 nucleotides read TGTGCCTTCAGTTTATGGCTTAGGAGCGGACCGATCACCGGGGAGCTGTTTTTT.